These 25 T cell receptor beta chains were sequenced from one sample in a study of blood T cell repertoires in COVID-19. TCRdb's copy holds only in-frame clones and misses some; the assay was immunoSEQ multiplex PCR. The data show 120,000 to 150,000 clones, approximately 81% seen once. The sequencing sample was made of peripheral blood. The receptor set was obtained from a human donor with acute or convalescent COVID-19. The donor label of this sample is uncertain.

This clone has a handful of counts. The V and J genes are TRBV7-9 and TRBJ2-7, with D unclear. The CDR3 covers 16 residues. The V and J ends lost 1 base and 4 bases respectively, with 17 bases between them. Germline V lookup: CDR1 SEHNR, CDR2 FQNEAQ (reference sequence). Written as DNA, the CDR3 is TGTGCCAGCAGCTTAGAACCGTCGTCTAGGTCTTACGAGCAGTACTTC. Translation gives CASSLEPSSRSYEQYF. Full variable domain (remainder filled in from reference TRBV7-9 and TRBJ2-7): DTGVSQNPRHKITKRGQNVTFRCDPISEHNRLYWYRQTLGQGPEFLTYFQNEAQLEKSRLLSDRFSAERPKGSFSTLEIQRTEQGDSAMYLCASSLEPSSRSYEQYFGPGTRLTVT.

This chain connects TRBV28 to TRBJ2-5; 9 bases agree with TRBD1. V was pared by 5 bases and J by 5 bases, with 6 bases of the junction left unmatched. The CDR3 covers 14 residues. Germline CDR1 MDHEN, CDR2 SYDVKM. The CDR3 spells CASSNRGLAETQYF. As DNA, the CDR3 is TGTGCCAGCAGTAACAGGGGGCTGGCGGAGACCCAGTACTTC.

Only one count was recorded for this clone. This chain joins TRBV18 and TRBJ1-2; TRBD1 aligns across 7 bases. The CDR3 has 16 amino acids. CDR1 is KGHSH, CDR2 LQKENI, per germline. V dropped 0 bases and J dropped 2; count of bases not matched to a gene: 6. The CDR3 DNA is TGTGCCAGCTCACCACCCCTACCGACAGGGAACTATGGCTACACCTTC. It is translated as CASSPPLPTGNYGYTF.

The J gene is TRBJ1-3, the V gene TRBV7-9; 8 bases align to TRBD1. With V trimmed by 5 bases and J by 0 bases, 9 bases remained unmatched. The germline CDR1 and CDR2 sequences are SEHNR and FQNEAQ (reference sequence). The CDR3 runs to 17 residues. The CDR3 is CASSRPGQVFSGNTIYF. The CDR3 DNA sequence: TGTGCCAGCAGCAGACCGGGACAGGTGTTCTCTGGAAACACCATATATTTT.

The chain combines TRBV6-5 with TRBJ2-3, with TRBD1 as a possible D gene (6 bases). The V end lost 6 bases, the J end lost 1 base, and 14 bases lay between the germline ends. There are 15 residues in the CDR3. CDR1 and CDR2 (germline): MNHEY, SVGAGI. This CDR3 is CASSRGAQGTDTQYF. DNA of the CDR3: TGTGCCAGCAGCAGGGGCGCACAGGGCACAGATACGCAGTATTTT.

This clone was seen only once. The CDR3 sequence: CASSLRVAGVNNEQFF. In nucleotides, the CDR3 is TGTGCCAGCAGCTTAAGGGTCGCAGGTGTCAACAATGAGCAGTTCTTC. The chain uses TRBV7-3 and TRBJ2-1; D is undetermined. CDR3 length equals 16 residues. Per the germline V gene, CDR1 is SGHTA and CDR2 is FQGTGA. The germline V and J ends were trimmed by 1 base and 5 bases, with 15 bases remaining between them.

The gene calls are TRBV5-5 and TRBJ1-2; D gene uncertain. The germline gives CDR1 SGHKS, CDR2 YYEKEE (reference sequence). This CDR3 has 12 amino acids. The germline V and J ends were trimmed by 0 bases and 8 bases, with 8 bases remaining between them. The DNA for the CDR3 is TGTGCCAGCAGCTTGGTGAGCGGCGGCTACACCTTC. Translated: CASSLVSGGYTF.

In this sample, this clone turned up a few times. This chain connects TRBV10-3 to TRBJ1-3, with D hard to call. Germline values: CDR1 ENHRY, CDR2 SYGVKD. The CDR3 has 13 residues. V was cut by 4 bases and J by 0 bases, with 4 bases left in between. The CDR3 is CAISGHSGNTIYF. DNA of the CDR3: TGTGCCATCAGTGGACACTCTGGAAACACCATATATTTT.

The V and J genes are TRBV28 and TRBJ1-3; 9 bases are a match to TRBD1. The length of the CDR3 is 12 residues. Trimming took 8 bases from V and 7 from J; bases not matched to a gene: 3. Germline lookup yields CDR1 MDHEN and CDR2 SYDVKM. The CDR3 here is CASGTGRNTIYF. The DNA of the CDR3 is TGTGCCAGCGGGACAGGGCGCAACACCATATATTTT.

The V gene is TRBV7-9, the J gene TRBJ1-5; D ambiguous. The CDR3 has 14 amino acids. Trimming removed 3 bases from V and 1 base from J, with 7 bases in between. CDR1 is SEHNR and CDR2 is FQNEAQ in the germline V gene (reference sequence). The chain's CDR3 is CASSFTASNQPQHF. In DNA form, the CDR3 reads TGTGCCAGCAGCTTCACAGCCAGCAATCAGCCCCAGCATTTT.

There are a few counts of this clone. The J gene is TRBJ1-2, the V gene TRBV4-3; tentatively, D is TRBD1 (5 bases). Deletions cut 0 bases from V and 5 bases from J, with 13 bases between. The CDR3 contains 15 residues. The germline gives CDR1 LGHNA, CDR2 YSLEER. The CDR3 is CASSQDGALGYGYTF. CDR3 in DNA: TGCGCCAGCAGCCAAGATGGGGCCTTAGGGTATGGCTACACCTTC.

The J gene is TRBJ2-7, the V gene TRBV6-2 or TRBV6-3; 10 nucleotides line up with TRBD2. CDR3 size: 16 residues. Looked up from germline, CDR1 is MNHEY and CDR2 is SVGEGT. The ends lost 5 bases at V and 2 bases at J; junction bases unmatched: 9. The chain's CDR3 is CASSTELAGFAYEQYF. CDR3 DNA: TGTGCCAGCAGTACCGAACTAGCGGGGTTCGCCTACGAGCAGTACTTC.

The chain couples TRBV19 to TRBJ1-5; 8 bases line up with TRBD1. V lost 6 bases to trimming and J lost 7 bases; unmatched junction nucleotides: 11. The CDR3 totals 15 residues. The V gene's germline CDR1 is LNHDA and CDR2 SQIVND (reference sequence). Here the CDR3 DNA reads TGTGCCAGTAGGAAGGACAGGGAAACACAACAGCCCCAGCATTTT. This sequence encodes CASRKDRETQQPQHF.

This rearrangement joins TRBV6-6 to TRBJ2-1; 9 bases map to TRBD1. From germline, CDR1 is MNHNY and CDR2 SVGAGI (reference sequence). J was trimmed by 9 bases and V by 2 bases; bases with no gene match: 11. The CDR3 is 16 amino acids. This chain's CDR3 is CASSYQTSGTGIEQFF. The CDR3 nucleotides read TGTGCCAGCAGTTACCAGACTTCCGGGACAGGGATTGAGCAGTTCTTC.

The chain carries TRBV6-2 or TRBV6-3 and TRBJ2-7, with TRBD1 identical over 12 bases. From germline, CDR1 is MNHEY and CDR2 SVGEGT. The V and J ends lost 2 bases and 6 bases, in that order; junction bases with no gene match: 5. This CDR3 comprises 15 residues. The CDR3 here is CASSYVRDRGPEQYF. The DNA of the CDR3 is TGTGCCAGCAGTTACGTCCGGGACAGGGGGCCCGAGCAGTACTTC.

The chain is built from TRBV28 and TRBJ2-1; 8 bases agree with TRBD1. Germline V gene lookup returns CDR1 MDHEN and CDR2 SYDVKM. The CDR3 spans 15 residues. J lost 11 bases, V lost 3 bases, and 12 bases had no gene match. CDR3 DNA sequence: TGTGCCAGCAGTTTGGCCCGGCAGGGGGCGCGTAAGCAGTTCTTC. It codes for CASSLARQGARKQFF. Supplemented by reference TRBV28 and TRBJ2-1, the full variable domain reads DVKVTQSSRYLVKRTGEKVFLECVQDMDHENMFWYRQDPGLGLRLIYFSYDVKMKEKGDIPEGYSVSREKKERFSLILESASTNQTSMYLCASSLARQGARKQFFGPGTRLTVL.

The genes are TRBV3-1 (or the pseudogene TRBV3-2) and TRBJ2-5; tentative D call: TRBD2 (5 bases). Looked up from germline, CDR1 is LGHDT and CDR2 is YNNKEL (reference sequence). V was trimmed by 2 bases and J by 0 bases, leaving 10 bases between them. This CDR3 is built from 15 residues. CDR3 sequence (DNA): TGTGCCAGCAGCCAACTTTTGGGAGACCAAGAGACCCAGTACTTC. This gives the protein CASSQLLGDQETQYF.

The chain combines TRBV6-5 with TRBJ2-1; TRBD1 matches 7 bases. The CDR3 covers 11 residues. CDR1 and CDR2 from the germline V gene are MNHEY and SVGAGI. With V trimmed by 6 bases and J by 8 bases, 1 base remained unmatched. CDR3 coding DNA: TGTGCCAGCAGCACAGGGGATGAGCAGTTCTTC. Translating gives CASSTGDEQFF.

The CDR3 DNA reads as TGCAGCGTCTCCGGGACAGGGGGCTCTGAAGCTTTCTTT. Amino acid sequence: CSVSGTGGSEAFF. The V and J genes are TRBV29-1 and TRBJ1-1; 12 nucleotides agree with TRBD1. Trimming took 6 bases from V and 6 from J; bases not matched to a gene: 5. The CDR3 has 13 residues. Germline V gives CDR1 SQVTM, CDR2 ANQGSEA.

The chain carries TRBV6-5 and TRBJ2-7; 8 nucleotides agree with TRBD1. Germline lookup yields CDR1 MNHEY and CDR2 SVGAGI. V shed 0 bases and J 8 bases; nucleotides not matched to a gene: 9. The CDR3 consists of 15 residues. For the CDR3, the DNA is TGTGCCAGCAGTTACTCGACCGACAGGGGCGTCAAGCAGTACTTC. Protein sequence: CASSYSTDRGVKQYF.

This clone is a singleton in its sample. This chain links TRBV9 with TRBJ1-4, with TRBD1 matching 8 bases. This CDR3 has 14 amino acids. The V segment lost 2 bases and the J segment 12 bases; nucleotides outside the gene matches: 9. CDR1 SGDLS and CDR2 YYNGEE come from the germline V gene. The CDR3 nucleotides read TGTGCCAGCAGCGTTACGGCAGGGGGCACACAACTGTTTTTT. As protein: CASSVTAGGTQLFF.

J is TRBJ2-2 and V is TRBV9; 11 nucleotides align to TRBD2. J was trimmed by 7 bases and V by 2 bases; bases with no gene match: 7. Germline assignment: CDR1 SGDLS and CDR2 YYNGEE. The length of the CDR3 is 16 residues. DNA of the CDR3: TGTGCCAGCAGCGTTATAGCGGGAGGGCCGGACGGGGAGCTGTTTTTT. Amino acids: CASSVIAGGPDGELFF.

The genes are TRBV7-2 and TRBJ1-3; D ambiguous. Trimming removed 4 bases at V and 0 bases at J, with 10 bases between. The germline V gene encodes CDR1 SGHTA and CDR2 FQGNSA. CDR3 size: 15 residues. The CDR3 coding sequence is TGTGCCAGCAGCTCCCCCTTCCTCTCTGGAAACACCATATATTTT. This encodes CASSSPFLSGNTIYF.

This clone was seen once. The chain joins TRBV2 to TRBJ2-1; 9 bases line up with TRBD2. Germline CDR1 and CDR2: SNHLY and FYNNEI. V trimming: 8 bases; J trimming: 5 bases; junction bases outside the gene matches: 4. The length of the CDR3 is 13 residues. The CDR3, as DNA: TGTGCCAGCCGGCGCGGGGGGGACAATGAGCAGTTCTTC. Translation: CASRRGGDNEQFF.

The chain uses TRBV29-1 and TRBJ2-3; a weak D match, TRBD2 (6 bases). The CDR3 sequence is 14 residues long. The germline V gene has CDR1 SQVTM and CDR2 ANQGSEA. Trimming shortened V by 5 bases and J by 2 bases, and 14 bases separated the two germline ends. The chain's CDR3 is CSVTTRGATDTQYF. The CDR3 region has the DNA TGCAGCGTTACGACTAGAGGCGCCACAGATACGCAGTATTTT.